What follows are 8 T cell receptor beta chains derived from one specimen sequenced in a study of identical twins. TCRdb re-called the 5' RACE reads through MiXCR, storing one row per CDR3 protein. There are approximately 210,000 distinct CDR3 sequences in the sample; about 6.7% occur only once, and 14% to 15% lies in the top ten. The sample was also reused in another study, on T cells expressing NK-cell markers.

Input material: CD8+ T cells sorted from blood. The receptor set was obtained from a woman between 18 and 29 years old in good health.

This clonotype was observed a handful of times. This chain links TRBV21-1 with TRBJ2-7; the listed D gene, TRBD1, was not tested against the DNA. TRBV21-1 is flagged as a pseudogene. The CDR3 totals 11 residues. The CDR3 region has the DNA TGTGCCCTAGGAGGGGGTAACGAGCAGTACTTC. Protein sequence: CALGGGNEQYF.

This clonotype occurred many times. This chain links TRBV29-1 with TRBJ2-2; D gene ambiguous. The CDR3 sequence is 10 residues long. V was pared by 7 bases and J by 6 bases, with 6 bases between. In germline, CDR1 is SQVTM, CDR2 ANQGSEA. CDR3 in amino acids: CSAEPGELFF. The CDR3 coding sequence is TGCAGCGCGGAACCCGGGGAGCTGTTTTTT.

Only a few counts were recorded for this clonotype. The rearrangement uses TRBV7-3 and TRBJ2-1; 11 nucleotides agree with TRBD2. The CDR3 is 14 residues long. The V segment lost 0 bases and the J segment 9 bases; nucleotides outside the gene matches: 1. Germline lookup yields CDR1 SGHTA and CDR2 FQGTGA. In DNA form, the CDR3 reads TGTGCCAGCAGCTTAACAGGGACTAGCGGTGAGCAGTTCTTC. Its protein product is CASSLTGTSGEQFF.

This rearrangement joins TRBV30 to TRBJ2-1; a possible D gene is TRBD2 (7 bases). Trimming pared 2 bases from V and 7 bases from J, leaving 18 bases between. This CDR3 is 15 amino acids long. Germline CDR1 is GTSNPN and CDR2 is SVGIG (reference sequence). CDR3 nucleotides: TGTGCCTGGAGTCTAGCGGCCAGAGGGGGTAATGAGCAGTTCTTC. Translated: CAWSLAARGGNEQFF.

This clonotype was counted many times. The gene calls are TRBV12-3 or TRBV12-4 and TRBJ2-2; D gene ambiguous. Trimming pared 8 bases from V and 8 bases from J, leaving 0 bases between. CDR3 length: 8 residues. CDR3 amino acids: CASGELFF. In nucleotides, the CDR3 is TGTGCCAGCGGGGAGCTGTTTTTT.

The rearrangement joins TRBV2 to TRBJ2-1, with D tentatively TRBD2 (6 bases). The CDR3 is made up of 13 amino acids. Trimming stripped 10 bases from V and 4 bases from J, with 14 bases between. The germline V gene encodes CDR1 SNHLY and CDR2 FYNNEI. This CDR3 reads CATGTGLYNEQFF. CDR3 DNA: TGTGCCACGGGGACTGGGTTGTACAATGAGCAGTTCTTC.

This clonotype appeared many times. The chain employs TRBV6-5 and TRBJ2-1; no clear D gene. Trimming removed 4 bases at V and 6 bases at J, with 22 bases between. The V gene's germline CDR1 is MNHEY and CDR2 SVGAGI. This CDR3 has 17 amino acids. DNA for the CDR3: TGTGCCAGCAGTTTCACTTCGTATGAATCTGGAGTCAATGAGCAGTTCTTC. Encoded protein: CASSFTSYESGVNEQFF.

This clonotype was seen a few times. The CDR3 region is CASSQRSGSYEQYF. Here the CDR3 DNA reads TGCGCCAGCAGCCAGCGTAGCGGGAGTTACGAGCAGTACTTC. The gene calls are TRBV4-3 and TRBJ2-7; 9 bases map to TRBD2. Germline loops: CDR1 LGHNA, CDR2 YSLEER. This CDR3 is 14 amino acids long. The V gene end was trimmed by 3 bases and the J gene end by 4 bases; junction bases not matched to a gene: 4.